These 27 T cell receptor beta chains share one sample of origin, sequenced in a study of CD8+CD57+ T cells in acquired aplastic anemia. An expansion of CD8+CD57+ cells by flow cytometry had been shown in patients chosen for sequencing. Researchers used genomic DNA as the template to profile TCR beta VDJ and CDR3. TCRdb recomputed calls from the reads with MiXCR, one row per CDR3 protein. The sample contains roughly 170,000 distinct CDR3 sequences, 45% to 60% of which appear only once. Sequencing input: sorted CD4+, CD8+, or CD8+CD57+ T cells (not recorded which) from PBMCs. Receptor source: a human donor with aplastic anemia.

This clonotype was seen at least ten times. CDR3 in amino acids: CASSPGQGYEQFF. CDR3 in DNA: TGTGCCAGCAGCCCGGGACAGGGCTATGAGCAGTTCTTC. The chain is built from TRBV5-5 and TRBJ2-1; 9 bases are a match to TRBD1. Germline values: CDR1 SGHKS, CDR2 YYEKEE (reference sequence). Unmatched junction bases numbered 4, after V lost 4 bases and J lost 8 bases. The CDR3 loop spans 13 amino acids.

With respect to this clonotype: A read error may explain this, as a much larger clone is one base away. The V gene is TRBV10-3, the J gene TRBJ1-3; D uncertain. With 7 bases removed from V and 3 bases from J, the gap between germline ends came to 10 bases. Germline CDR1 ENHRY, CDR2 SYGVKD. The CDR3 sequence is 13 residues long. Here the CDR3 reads CAIMKGSGNTIYF. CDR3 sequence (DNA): TGTGCCATCATGAAAGGGAGTGGAAACACCATATATTTT.

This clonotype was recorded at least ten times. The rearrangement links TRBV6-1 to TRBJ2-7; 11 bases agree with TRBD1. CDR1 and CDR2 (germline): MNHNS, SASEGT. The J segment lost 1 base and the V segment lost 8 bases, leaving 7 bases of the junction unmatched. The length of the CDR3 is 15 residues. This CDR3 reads CASSWTGGGSYEQYF. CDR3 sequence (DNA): TGTGCCAGCTCTTGGACAGGGGGCGGTTCCTACGAGCAGTACTTC.

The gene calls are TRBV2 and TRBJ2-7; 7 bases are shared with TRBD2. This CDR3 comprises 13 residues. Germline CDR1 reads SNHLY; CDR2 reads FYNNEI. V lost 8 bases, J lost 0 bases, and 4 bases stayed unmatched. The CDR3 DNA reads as TGTGCCAGCGGGGGGGGTCTCTCCTACGAGCAGTACTTC. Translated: CASGGGLSYEQYF.

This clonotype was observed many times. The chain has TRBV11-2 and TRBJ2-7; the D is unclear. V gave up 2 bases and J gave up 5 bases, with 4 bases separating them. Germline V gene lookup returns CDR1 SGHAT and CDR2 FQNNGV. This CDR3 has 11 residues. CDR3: CASSLIDEQYF. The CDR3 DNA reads TGTGCCAGCAGCTTAATTGACGAGCAGTACTTC.

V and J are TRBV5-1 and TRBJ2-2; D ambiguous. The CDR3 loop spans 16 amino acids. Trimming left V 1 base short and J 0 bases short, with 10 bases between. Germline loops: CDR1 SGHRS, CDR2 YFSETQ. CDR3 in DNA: TGCGCCAGCAGCTTGACGGCCAGTACGAACACCGGGGAGCTGTTTTTT. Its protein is CASSLTASTNTGELFF.

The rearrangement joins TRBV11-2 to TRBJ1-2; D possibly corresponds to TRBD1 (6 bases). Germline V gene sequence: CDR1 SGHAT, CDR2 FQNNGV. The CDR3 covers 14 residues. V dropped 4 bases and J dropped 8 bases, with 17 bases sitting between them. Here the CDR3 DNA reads TGTGCCAGCAGCTGGGGGACATCATTTTTCGGCTACACCTTC. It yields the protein CASSWGTSFFGYTF.

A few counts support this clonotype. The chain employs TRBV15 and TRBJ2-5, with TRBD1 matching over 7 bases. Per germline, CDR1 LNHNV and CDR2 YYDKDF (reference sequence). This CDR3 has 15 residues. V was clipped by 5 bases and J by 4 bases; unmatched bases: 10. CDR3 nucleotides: TGTGCCACCAGCGGGAACAGGGGCCTCGGAGAGACCCAGTACTTC. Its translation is CATSGNRGLGETQYF.

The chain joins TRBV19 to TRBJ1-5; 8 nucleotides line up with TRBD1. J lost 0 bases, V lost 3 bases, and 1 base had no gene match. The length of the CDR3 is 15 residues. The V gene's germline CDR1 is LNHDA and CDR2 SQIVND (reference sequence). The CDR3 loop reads CASSIGTGSNQPQHF. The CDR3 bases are TGTGCCAGTAGTATCGGGACAGGTAGCAATCAGCCCCAGCATTTT.

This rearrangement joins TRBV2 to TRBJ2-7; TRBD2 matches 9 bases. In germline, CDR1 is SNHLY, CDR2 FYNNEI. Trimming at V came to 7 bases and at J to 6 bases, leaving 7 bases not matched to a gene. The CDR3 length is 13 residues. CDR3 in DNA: TGTGCCAGCACGCTAGCGCGGGAGGGCGAGCAGTACTTC. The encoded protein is CASTLAREGEQYF. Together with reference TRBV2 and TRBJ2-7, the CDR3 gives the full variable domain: EPEVTQTPSHQVTQMGQEVILRCVPISNHLYFYWYRQILGQKVEFLVSFYNNEISEKSEIFDDQFSVERPDGSNFTLKIRSTKLEDSAMYFCASTLAREGEQYFGPGTRLTVT.

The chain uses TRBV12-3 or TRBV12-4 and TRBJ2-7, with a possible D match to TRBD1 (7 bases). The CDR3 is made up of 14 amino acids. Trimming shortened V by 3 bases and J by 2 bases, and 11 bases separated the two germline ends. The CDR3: CASSLGGQTYEQYF. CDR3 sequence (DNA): TGTGCCAGCAGTTTGGGGGGACAGACCTACGAGCAGTACTTC.

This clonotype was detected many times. CDR3 region: CASSLIGQKGFYEQYF. In nucleotides, the CDR3 is TGTGCCAGCAGTTTAATAGGTCAAAAAGGTTTTTACGAGCAGTACTTC. J is TRBJ2-7 and V is TRBV12-3 or TRBV12-4; D remains unclear. This CDR3 region has 16 residues. Between the trimmed V and J ends, which lost 2 bases and 4 bases, there was a span of 18 bases.

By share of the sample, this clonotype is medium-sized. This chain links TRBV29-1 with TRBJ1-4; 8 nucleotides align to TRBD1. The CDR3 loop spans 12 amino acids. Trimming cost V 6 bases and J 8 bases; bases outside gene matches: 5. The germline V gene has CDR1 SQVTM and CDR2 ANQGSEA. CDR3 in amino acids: CSVGQGGEKLFF. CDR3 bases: TGCAGCGTCGGACAGGGAGGGGAAAAACTGTTTTTT.

The CDR3 reads CASSPLAGGADTQYF. CDR3 nucleotides: TGTGCCAGCAGCCCGTTAGCGGGGGGTGCAGATACGCAGTATTTT. The J gene is TRBJ2-3, the V gene TRBV3-1, with 10 bases identical to TRBD2. CDR3 length: 15 residues. V lost 4 bases to trimming and J lost 4 bases; unmatched junction nucleotides: 5. CDR1 is LGHDT, CDR2 YNNKEL, per germline (reference sequence).

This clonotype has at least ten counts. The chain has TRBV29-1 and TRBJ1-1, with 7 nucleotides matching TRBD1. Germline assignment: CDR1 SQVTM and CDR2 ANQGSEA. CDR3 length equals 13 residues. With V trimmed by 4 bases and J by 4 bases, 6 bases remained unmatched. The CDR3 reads CSVVWQGGTEAFF. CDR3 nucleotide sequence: TGCAGCGTTGTTTGGCAGGGGGGCACTGAAGCTTTCTTT.

This CDR3 is CSGQGASTEAFF. The CDR3 nucleotides read TGCAGCGGGCAGGGGGCAAGCACTGAAGCTTTCTTT. This chain joins TRBV29-1 and TRBJ1-1; TRBD1 matches 8 bases. With 7 bases clipped from V and 4 bases from J, the junction kept 5 bases outside the gene matches. Germline V gene lookup returns CDR1 SQVTM and CDR2 ANQGSEA. This CDR3 comprises 12 residues.

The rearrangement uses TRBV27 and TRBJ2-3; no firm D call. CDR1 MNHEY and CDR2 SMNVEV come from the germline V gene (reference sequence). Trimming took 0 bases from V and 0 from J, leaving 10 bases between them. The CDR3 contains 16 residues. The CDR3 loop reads CASSLSSKRSTDTQYF. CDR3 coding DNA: TGTGCCAGCAGTTTATCGAGTAAGCGTAGCACAGATACGCAGTATTTT.

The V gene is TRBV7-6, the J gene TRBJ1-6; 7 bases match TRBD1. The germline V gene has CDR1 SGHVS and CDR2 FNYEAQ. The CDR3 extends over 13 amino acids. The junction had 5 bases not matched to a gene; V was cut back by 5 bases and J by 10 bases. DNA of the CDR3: TGTGCCAGCAGCCAGGGGGGTGTGTCACCCCTCCACTTT. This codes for CASSQGGVSPLHF.

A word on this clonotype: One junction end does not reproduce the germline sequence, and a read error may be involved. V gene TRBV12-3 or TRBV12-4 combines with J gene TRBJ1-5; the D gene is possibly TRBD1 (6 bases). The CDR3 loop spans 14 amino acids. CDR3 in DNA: TGTGCCAGCCGTTTTGAGGGGGGGAATCAGCCCCAGCATTTT. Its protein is CASRFEGGNQPQHF.

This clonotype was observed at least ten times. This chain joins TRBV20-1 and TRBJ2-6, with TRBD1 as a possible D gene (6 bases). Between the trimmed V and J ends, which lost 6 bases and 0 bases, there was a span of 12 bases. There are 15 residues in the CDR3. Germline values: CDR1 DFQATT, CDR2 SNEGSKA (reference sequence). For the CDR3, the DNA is TGCAGTGCGAGGGACAAACGCTCTGGGGCCAACGTCCTGACTTTC. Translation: CSARDKRSGANVLTF.

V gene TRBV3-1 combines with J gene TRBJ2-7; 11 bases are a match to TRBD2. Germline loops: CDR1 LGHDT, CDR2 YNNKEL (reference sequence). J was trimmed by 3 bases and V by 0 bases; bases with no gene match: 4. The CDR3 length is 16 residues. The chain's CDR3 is CASSQDGGLAVYEQYF. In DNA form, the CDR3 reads TGTGCCAGCAGCCAAGATGGGGGACTAGCGGTCTACGAGCAGTACTTC.

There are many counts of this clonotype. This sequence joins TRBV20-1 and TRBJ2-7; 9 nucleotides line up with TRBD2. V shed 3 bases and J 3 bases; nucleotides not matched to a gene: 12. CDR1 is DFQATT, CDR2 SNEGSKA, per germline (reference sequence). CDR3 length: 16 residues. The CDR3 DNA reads TGCAGTGCTAGTACGTCGAGCGGGGGGCCCATCTACGAGCAGTACTTC. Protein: CSASTSSGGPIYEQYF.

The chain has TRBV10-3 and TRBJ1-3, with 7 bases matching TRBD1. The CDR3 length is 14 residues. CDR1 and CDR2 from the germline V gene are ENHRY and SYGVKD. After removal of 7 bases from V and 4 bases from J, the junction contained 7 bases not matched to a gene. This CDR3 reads CAIKGQGGGNTIYF. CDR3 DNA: TGTGCCATCAAAGGGCAGGGGGGCGGAAACACCATATATTTT.

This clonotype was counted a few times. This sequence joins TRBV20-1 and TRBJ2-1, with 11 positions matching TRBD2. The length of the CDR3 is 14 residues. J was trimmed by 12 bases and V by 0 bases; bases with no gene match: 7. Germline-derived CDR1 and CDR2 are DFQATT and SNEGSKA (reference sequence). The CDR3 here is CSARDPSGRIRQFF. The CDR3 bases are TGCAGTGCTAGAGATCCTAGCGGGAGGATTCGGCAGTTCTTC.

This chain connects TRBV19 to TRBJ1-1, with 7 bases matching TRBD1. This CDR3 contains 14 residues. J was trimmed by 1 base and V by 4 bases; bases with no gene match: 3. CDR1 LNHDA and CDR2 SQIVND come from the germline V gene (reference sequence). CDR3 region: CASSTHRGNTEAFF. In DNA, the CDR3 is TGTGCCAGTAGTACCCACAGGGGGAACACTGAAGCTTTCTTT.

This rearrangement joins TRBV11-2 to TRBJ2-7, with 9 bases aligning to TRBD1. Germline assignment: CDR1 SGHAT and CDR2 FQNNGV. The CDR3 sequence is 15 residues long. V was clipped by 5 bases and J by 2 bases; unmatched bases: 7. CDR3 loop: CASSLRGTGTYEQYF. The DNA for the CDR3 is TGTGCCAGCAGCCTCCGAGGGACAGGGACCTACGAGCAGTACTTC.

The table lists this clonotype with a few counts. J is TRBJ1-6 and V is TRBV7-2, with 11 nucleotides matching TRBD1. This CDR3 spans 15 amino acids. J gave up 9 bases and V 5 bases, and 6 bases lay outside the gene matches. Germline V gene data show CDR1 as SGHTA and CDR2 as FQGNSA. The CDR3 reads CASSIGQGAASPLHF. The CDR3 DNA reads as TGTGCCAGCAGCATCGGACAGGGGGCGGCTTCACCCCTCCACTTT.